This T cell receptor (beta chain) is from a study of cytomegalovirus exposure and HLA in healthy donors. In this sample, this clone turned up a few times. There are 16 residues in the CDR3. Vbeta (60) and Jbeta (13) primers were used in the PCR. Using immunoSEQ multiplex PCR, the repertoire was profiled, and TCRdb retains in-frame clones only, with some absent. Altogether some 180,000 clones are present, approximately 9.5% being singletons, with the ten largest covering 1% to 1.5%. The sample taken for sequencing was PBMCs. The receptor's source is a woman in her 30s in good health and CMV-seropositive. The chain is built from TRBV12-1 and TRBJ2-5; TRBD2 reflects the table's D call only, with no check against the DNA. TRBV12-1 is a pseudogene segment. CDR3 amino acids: CASSFEITEDRETQYF. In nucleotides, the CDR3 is TGTGCCAGCAGCTTTGAAATAACGGAGGATAGAGAGACCCAGTACTTC.